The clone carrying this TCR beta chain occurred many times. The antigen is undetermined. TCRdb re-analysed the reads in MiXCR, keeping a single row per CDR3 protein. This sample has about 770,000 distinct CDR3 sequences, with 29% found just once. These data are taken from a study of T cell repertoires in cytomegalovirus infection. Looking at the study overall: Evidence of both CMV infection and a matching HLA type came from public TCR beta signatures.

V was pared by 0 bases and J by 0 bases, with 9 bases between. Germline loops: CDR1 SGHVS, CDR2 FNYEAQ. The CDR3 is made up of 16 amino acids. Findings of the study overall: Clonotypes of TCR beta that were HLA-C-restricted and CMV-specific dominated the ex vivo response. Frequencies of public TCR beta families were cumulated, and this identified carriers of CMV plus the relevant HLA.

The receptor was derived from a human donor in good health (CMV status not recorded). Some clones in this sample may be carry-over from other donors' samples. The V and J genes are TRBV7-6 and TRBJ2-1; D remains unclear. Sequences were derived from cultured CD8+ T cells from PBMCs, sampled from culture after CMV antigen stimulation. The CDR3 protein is CASSLAAPHSYNEQFF. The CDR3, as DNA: TGTGCCAGCAGCTTAGCAGCACCCCACTCCTACAATGAGCAGTTCTTC. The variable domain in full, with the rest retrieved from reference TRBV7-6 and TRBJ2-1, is GAGVSQSPRYKVTKRGQDVALRCDPISGHVSLYWYRQALGQGPEFLTYFNYEAQQDKSGLPNDRFSAERPEGSISTLTIQRTEQRDSAMYRCASSLAAPHSYNEQFFGPGTRLTVL.